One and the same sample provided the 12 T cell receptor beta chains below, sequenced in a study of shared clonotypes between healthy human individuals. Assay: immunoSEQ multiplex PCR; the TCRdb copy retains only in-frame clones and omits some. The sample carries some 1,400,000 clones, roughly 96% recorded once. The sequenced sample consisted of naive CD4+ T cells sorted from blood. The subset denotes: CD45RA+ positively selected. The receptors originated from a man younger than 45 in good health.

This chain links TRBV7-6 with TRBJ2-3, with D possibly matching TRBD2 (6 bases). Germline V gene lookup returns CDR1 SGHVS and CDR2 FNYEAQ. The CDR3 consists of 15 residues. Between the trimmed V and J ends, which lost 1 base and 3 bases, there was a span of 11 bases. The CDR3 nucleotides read TGTGCCAGCAGCTTAGATGGTAGCGGAACAGATACGCAGTATTTT. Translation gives CASSLDGSGTDTQYF.

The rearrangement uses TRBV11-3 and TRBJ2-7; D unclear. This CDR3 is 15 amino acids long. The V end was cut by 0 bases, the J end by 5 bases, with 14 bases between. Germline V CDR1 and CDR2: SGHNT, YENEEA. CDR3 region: CASSLDRGLGNEQYF. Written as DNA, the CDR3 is TGTGCCAGCAGCTTAGATCGCGGCCTCGGCAACGAGCAGTACTTC.

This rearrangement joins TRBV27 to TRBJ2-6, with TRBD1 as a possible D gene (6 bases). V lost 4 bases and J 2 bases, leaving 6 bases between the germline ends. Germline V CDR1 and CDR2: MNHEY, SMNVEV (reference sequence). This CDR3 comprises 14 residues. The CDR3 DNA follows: TGTGCCAGCAGTTCAGGGGCTGGGGCCAACGTCCTGACTTTC. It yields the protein CASSSGAGANVLTF.

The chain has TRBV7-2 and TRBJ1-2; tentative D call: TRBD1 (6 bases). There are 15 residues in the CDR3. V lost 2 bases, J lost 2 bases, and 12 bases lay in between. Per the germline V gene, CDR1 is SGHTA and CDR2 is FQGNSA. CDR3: CASSLSQGSNYGYTF. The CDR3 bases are TGTGCCAGCAGCTTATCTCAGGGGTCGAACTATGGCTACACCTTC.

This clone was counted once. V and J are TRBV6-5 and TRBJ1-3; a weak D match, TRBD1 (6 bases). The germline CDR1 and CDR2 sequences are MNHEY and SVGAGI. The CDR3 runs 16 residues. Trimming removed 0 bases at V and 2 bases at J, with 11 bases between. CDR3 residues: CASSYSVQGAGNTIYF. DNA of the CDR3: TGTGCCAGCAGTTACTCGGTACAGGGAGCTGGAAACACCATATATTTT.

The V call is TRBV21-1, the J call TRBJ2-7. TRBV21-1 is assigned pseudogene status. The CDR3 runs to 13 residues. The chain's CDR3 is CASPSLARYEQYF. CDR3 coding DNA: TGTGCCAGCCCCTCCCTTGCCCGCTACGAGCAGTACTTC.

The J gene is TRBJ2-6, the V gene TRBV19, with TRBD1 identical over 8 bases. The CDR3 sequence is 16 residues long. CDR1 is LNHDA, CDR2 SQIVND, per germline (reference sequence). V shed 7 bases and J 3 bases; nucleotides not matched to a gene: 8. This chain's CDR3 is CASTLRTGGGANVLTF. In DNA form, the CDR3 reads TGTGCCAGTACCCTACGAACAGGGGGTGGGGCCAACGTCCTGACTTTC. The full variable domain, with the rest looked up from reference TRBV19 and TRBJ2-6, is DGGITQSPKYLFRKEGQNVTLSCEQNLNHDAMYWYRQDPGQGLRLIYYSQIVNDFQKGDIAEGYSVSREKKESFPLTVTSAQKNPTAFYLCASTLRTGGGANVLTFGAGSRLTVL.

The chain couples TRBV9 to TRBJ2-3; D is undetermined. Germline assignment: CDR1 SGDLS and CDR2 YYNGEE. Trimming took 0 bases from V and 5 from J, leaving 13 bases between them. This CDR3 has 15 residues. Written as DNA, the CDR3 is TGTGCCAGCAGCGTAGACGGTCCGCCTCAAGATACGCAGTATTTT. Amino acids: CASSVDGPPQDTQYF.

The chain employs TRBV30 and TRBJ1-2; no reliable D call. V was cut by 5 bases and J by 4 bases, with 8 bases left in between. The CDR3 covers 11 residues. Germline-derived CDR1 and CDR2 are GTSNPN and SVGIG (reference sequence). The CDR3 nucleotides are TGTGCCTGGGCCCCCAGCTATGGCTACACCTTC. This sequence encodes CAWAPSYGYTF.

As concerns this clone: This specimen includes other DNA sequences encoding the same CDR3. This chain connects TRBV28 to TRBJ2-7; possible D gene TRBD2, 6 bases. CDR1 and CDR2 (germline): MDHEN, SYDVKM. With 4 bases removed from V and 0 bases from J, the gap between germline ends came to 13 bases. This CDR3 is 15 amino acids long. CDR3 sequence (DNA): TGTGCCAGCAGTTCCTCGGGACTCAGCTCCTACGAGCAGTACTTC. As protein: CASSSSGLSSYEQYF.

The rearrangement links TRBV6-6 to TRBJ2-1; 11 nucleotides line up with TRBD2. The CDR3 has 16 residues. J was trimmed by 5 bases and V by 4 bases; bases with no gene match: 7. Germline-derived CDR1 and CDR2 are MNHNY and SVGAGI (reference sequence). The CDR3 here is CASSLSPGLADNEQFF. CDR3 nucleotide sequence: TGTGCCAGCAGTTTATCTCCGGGACTAGCGGACAATGAGCAGTTCTTC.

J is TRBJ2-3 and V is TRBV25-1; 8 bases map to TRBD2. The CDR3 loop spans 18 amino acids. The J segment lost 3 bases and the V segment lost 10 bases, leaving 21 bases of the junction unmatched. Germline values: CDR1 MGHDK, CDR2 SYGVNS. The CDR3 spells CANTPRRPGLAITDTQYF. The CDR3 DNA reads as TGTGCCAACACCCCGCGAAGGCCCGGACTAGCTATAACAGATACGCAGTATTTT.